The rows below give T cell receptor beta chains drawn from one sample of a study of identifying expanded T cells in peripheral blood. Repertoires were generated with immunoSEQ multiplex PCR, while TCRdb's copy carries only in-frame clones and drops some. The table lists about 97,000 clones, around nine tenths of them singletons, with approximately 18% in the top ten. Sequences were obtained from blood. All receptors derive from a person between 18 and 70 years old in good health. Both conserved end residues are part of each CDR3. D genes are given only for firm matches. Size tells how often a clone was seen (once, few, many) or the class of an expanded clone, and some rows leave it out.

cdr3_aa	cdr3_nt	v_call	j_call	clone_size	d_call
CAWSGGATQYF	TGTGCCTGGAGTGGCGGGGCTACCCAGTACTTC	TRBV30	TRBJ2-5	.	.
CASSIGYLDRALAKNIQYF	TGTGCCAGTAGTATAGGATATCTGGACAGGGCACTAGCCAAAAACATTCAGTACTTC	TRBV19	TRBJ2-4	.	TRBD1
CASSESVGNPPYSLYEQYF	TGTGCCAGCAGTGAATCGGTGGGGAACCCTCCCTATTCATTATACGAGCAGTACTTC	TRBV6-1	TRBJ2-7	once	.
CASSQRLAGRETQYF	TGTGCCAGCAGCCAACGACTAGCGGGGCGGGAGACCCAGTACTTC	TRBV5-4	TRBJ2-5	.	TRBD2
CASSPRDLLGEKLFF	TGTGCCAGCTCACCACGAGATTTACTCGGTGAAAAACTGTTTTTT	TRBV18	TRBJ1-4	.	.
CASSRGGFYGYTF	TGTGCCAGCAGTCGGGGGGGATTCTATGGCTACACCTTC	TRBV5-6	TRBJ1-2	.	.
CASSLRTGGPTEQYF	TGTGCCAGCAGTTTAAGGACAGGGGGACCTACCGAGCAGTACTTC	TRBV28	TRBJ2-7	.	TRBD1
CATSRVRVDSPLHF	TGTGCCACCAGCAGAGTCCGGGTAGATTCACCCCTCCACTTT	TRBV15	TRBJ1-6	.	.
CASSPGLAGGPRNEQFF	TGTGCCAGCAGCCCGGGACTAGCGGGGGGGCCGCGGAATGAGCAGTTCTTC	TRBV5-4	TRBJ2-1	.	TRBD2
CASSRNLQETQYF	TGTGCCAGCAGCCGGAACCTACAAGAGACCCAGTACTTC	TRBV11-2	TRBJ2-5	.	.
CASSELGATSYEQYF	TGTGCCAGCAGTGAACTAGGGGCCACCTCCTACGAGCAGTACTTC	TRBV6-1	TRBJ2-7	.	.
CASSPEQGGSNEQFF	TGTGCCAGCTCACCAGAGCAGGGGGGCTCCAATGAGCAGTTCTTC	TRBV18	TRBJ2-1	.	.
CASSVRRELSNQPQHF	TGTGCCAGCAGCGTACGAAGGGAGCTTAGCAATCAGCCCCAGCATTTT	TRBV9	TRBJ1-5	.	.
CASSRGQLNSPLHF	TGTGCCAGCAGCCGAGGACAGCTAAATTCACCCCTCCACTTT	TRBV7-9	TRBJ1-6	.	.
CASSLGLFDNNEQFF	TGTGCCAGCAGTCTCGGACTATTTGACAACAATGAGCAGTTCTTC	TRBV2	TRBJ2-1	.	.
CASSVGVYQETQYF	TGTGCCAGCAGCGTAGGGGTGTACCAAGAGACCCAGTACTTC	TRBV9	TRBJ2-5	.	.
CASSVARGGNENTGELFF	TGTGCCAGCAGCGTGGCAAGGGGCGGAAACGAAAACACCGGGGAGCTGTTTTTT	TRBV9	TRBJ2-2	.	.